This T cell receptor beta chain was recovered during a study of T cell changes during pregnancy in multiple sclerosis. The method was immunoSEQ multiplex PCR; TCRdb's version includes in-frame clones alone and lacks a portion of them. The table includes some 97,000 clones, about 92% detected once. V lost 7 bases and J lost 6, with 19 bases in between. The CDR3 has 14 amino acids. In germline, CDR1 is SGHDT, CDR2 YYEEEE. The specimen comprised peripheral blood, sampled in the second trimester of pregnancy. The chain carries TRBV5-6 and TRBJ1-2; no firm D call. This clonotype was sampled from a female donor with multiple sclerosis, enrolled in a pregnancy study. Here the CDR3 reads CASRQTGRRDGYTF. The CDR3 coding sequence is TGTGCCAGCCGCCAGACCGGTCGGAGGGATGGCTACACCTTC.